This T cell receptor beta chain was recovered during a study of shared clonotypes between healthy human individuals. Points from the study as a whole: In contrast to clonotypes shared by all four donors, non-shared clonotypes had lower generation probabilities. Richness estimates generally favored naive over memory subsets.

To note about this clone: Its antigen is unknown.

Naive CD8 cells, CD45RO-negative and positively selected for CCR7, excluded terminally differentiated effector memory CD45RA+ cells. CDR1 SGHDT and CDR2 YYEEEE come from the germline V gene. Trimming cost V 1 base and J 4 bases, with 17 bases left between them. The CDR3 runs to 16 residues. Measured with immunoSEQ multiplex PCR; TCRdb has only the in-frame clones, and not every one. The sample has some 2,000,000 clones, less than 95% seen once. This chain links TRBV5-6 with TRBJ1-2, with a tentative D call TRBD1 (5 bases). This receptor was obtained from a man in his late teens or twenties in good health. Source material: naive CD8+ T cells sorted from blood. The CDR3 coding sequence is TGTGCCAGCAGCTTGTCCGGGACGGAAGCGCTCTATGGCTACACCTTC. Amino acid sequence: CASSLSGTEALYGYTF.